The T cell receptor beta chain described here comes from a study of identical twins. This clonotype was picked up many times. In germline, CDR1 is MNHEY, CDR2 SVGAGI. Trimming removed 0 bases from V and 2 bases from J, with 10 bases in between. This CDR3 comprises 15 residues. TCRdb reprocessed the 5' RACE reads via MiXCR and lists one record per CDR3 protein. The sample holds 250,000 to 300,000 distinct CDR3 sequences, roughly 8% seen once. The data also belong to a second study, concerning yellow fever vaccine responses in identical twins.

The sequenced material came from CD8+ T cells sorted from blood. This chain links TRBV6-5 with TRBJ2-5, with D tentatively TRBD1 or TRBD2 (5 bases each). This sequence was found in a young woman in good health. This CDR3 is CASSYSWGIQETQYF. The CDR3 bases are TGTGCCAGCAGTTACTCTTGGGGGATTCAAGAGACCCAGTACTTC.